This T cell receptor beta chain was obtained from a study of cytomegalovirus exposure and HLA in healthy donors. Details on this clone: Its cognate antigen is unknown.

PCR used 60 Vbeta primers and 13 Jbeta primers. Assay used: immunoSEQ multiplex PCR; TCRdb lists only in-frame clones, some missing. This table holds approximately 140,000 clones, around 76% found once. V lost 4 bases to trimming and J lost 3 bases; unmatched junction nucleotides: 8. Germline assignment: CDR1 SGHKS and CDR2 YYEKEE (reference sequence). CDR3 length: 16 amino acids. The study's findings and limits: Some V segments, TRBV6-2 and TRBV6-3 among them, were indistinguishable and were therefore excluded. The number of N-insertions in an Asian-associated ancestry cluster was reportedly below the 666-donor mean in a later analysis. Most TCR sequences were seen very rarely across donors, but some public TCRs occurred in many.

This chain uses TRBV5-5 with TRBJ2-2; 8 positions agree with TRBD1. The clonotype was recovered from a male donor in good health and CMV-seronegative. The sample comprised PBMCs. CDR3 residues: CASSEDRAFDTGELFF. The CDR3 DNA is TGTGCCAGCAGCGAGGACAGGGCTTTTGACACCGGGGAGCTGTTTTTT.